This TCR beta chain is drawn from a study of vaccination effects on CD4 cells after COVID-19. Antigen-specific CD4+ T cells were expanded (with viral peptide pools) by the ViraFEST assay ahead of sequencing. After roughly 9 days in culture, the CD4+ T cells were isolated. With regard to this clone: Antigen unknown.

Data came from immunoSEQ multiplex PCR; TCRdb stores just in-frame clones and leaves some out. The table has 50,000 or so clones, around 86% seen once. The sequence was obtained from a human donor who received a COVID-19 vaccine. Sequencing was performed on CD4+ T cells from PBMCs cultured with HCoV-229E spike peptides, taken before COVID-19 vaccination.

CDR3 in DNA: TGTGCCACCAGCGCGGAATACTATGGCTACACCTTC. As protein: CATSAEYYGYTF. The genes are TRBV15 and TRBJ1-2; no definite D call. Trimming left V 5 bases short and J 3 bases short, with 7 bases between. Per the germline V gene, CDR1 is LNHNV and CDR2 is YYDKDF (reference sequence). The CDR3 runs 12 residues.